These 26 T cell receptor beta chains share one sample of origin, sequenced in a study of cytomegalovirus exposure and HLA in healthy donors (dated by TCRdb to 2016 to 2017). Library preparation was by the immunoSEQ multiplex PCR assay. The multiplex PCR relied on a mix of 60 forward primers for TCR Vbeta segments and 13 reverse primers for TCR Jbeta segments. TCRdb stores this immuneACCESS table with in-frame sequences only. Part of the clones is absent; in the studies checked, under half of the shortfall reflects unresolved V genes, and no reason is known for the rest. Recorded for this sample are around 160,000 clones; roughly 79% of them occurred a single time. The ten largest account for roughly 0.99% of the sample. The sequenced material came from PBMCs. The receptors here all came from a woman aged 40 to 50 in good health and CMV-seronegative.

The chain carries TRBV6-5 and TRBJ1-2; tentative D call: TRBD1 (6 bases). V was trimmed by 2 bases and J by 8 bases, leaving 18 bases between them. The CDR3 loop spans 15 amino acids. Germline V CDR1 and CDR2: MNHEY, SVGAGI. CDR3 sequence reads: CASSYGGAEDTGYTF. The CDR3 DNA reads TGTGCCAGCAGTTACGGGGGGGCCGAGGATACGGGCTACACCTTC.

This sequence joins TRBV30 and TRBJ1-2, with D perhaps TRBD1 (6 bases). CDR1 GTSNPN and CDR2 SVGIG come from the germline V gene (reference sequence). Trimming cost V 2 bases and J 5 bases, with 15 bases left between them. The CDR3 is 14 amino acids. CDR3 amino acids: CAWSRGQLVYGYTF. The CDR3 DNA reads as TGTGCCTGGAGTCGCGGACAGCTTGTTTATGGCTACACCTTC.

CDR3 nucleotide sequence: TGCGCCAGCAGCCACGGGACTAGCGGGCCGGGGAGGACGCAGTATTTT. It encodes CASSHGTSGPGRTQYF. This sequence joins TRBV4-1 and TRBJ2-3, with 12 bases fitting TRBD2. The germline CDR1 and CDR2 sequences are MGHRA and YSYEKL. Trimming cost V 3 bases and J 9 bases; bases outside gene matches: 10. There are 16 residues in the CDR3.

This clone has only one observation. The V gene is TRBV5-1, the J gene TRBJ2-1, with 8 bases fitting TRBD2. Losses at the gene ends were 1 base for V and 0 bases for J; bases not matched to a gene: 3. The CDR3 runs to 16 residues. Germline-derived CDR1 and CDR2 are SGHRS and YFSETQ. Here the CDR3 reads CASSLFSGVSYNEQFF. For the CDR3, the DNA is TGCGCCAGCAGCTTGTTTAGCGGGGTCTCCTACAATGAGCAGTTCTTC.

The CDR3 region is CASSLGLAGREQFF. DNA for the CDR3: TGTGCCAGCAGCTTAGGACTAGCGGGACGTGAGCAGTTCTTC. The chain has TRBV11-3 and TRBJ2-1; 11 bases align to TRBD2. Per the germline V gene, CDR1 is SGHNT and CDR2 is YENEEA. This CDR3 contains 14 residues. The V segment lost 1 base and the J segment 9 bases; nucleotides outside the gene matches: 2.

This chain connects TRBV19 to TRBJ2-7; 8 nucleotides match TRBD1. V dropped 3 bases and J dropped 2; count of bases not matched to a gene: 12. CDR1 and CDR2 from the germline V gene are LNHDA and SQIVND (reference sequence). The length of the CDR3 is 17 residues. CDR3 nucleotide sequence: TGTGCCAGTAGTATCCGGGCAGGGGGCGCGGATGCCTACGAGCAGTACTTC. Its translation: CASSIRAGGADAYEQYF.

This chain connects TRBV5-1 to TRBJ1-2; D unresolved. The length of the CDR3 is 13 residues. Per the germline V gene, CDR1 is SGHRS and CDR2 is YFSETQ. Trimming took off 0 bases at V and 2 bases at J, with 5 bases between the two ends. The CDR3: CASSLDANYGYTF. The CDR3 DNA reads TGCGCCAGCAGCTTGGACGCGAACTATGGCTACACCTTC.

There are a few counts of this clone. The CDR3 region has the DNA TGTGCCAGCGTCTCCTTTGCAACTAATGAAAAACTGTTTTTT. Translating it yields CASVSFATNEKLFF. This chain connects TRBV6-1 to TRBJ1-4; the D is unclear. Germline CDR1 and CDR2: MNHNS and SASEGT. The CDR3 is 14 residues long. V was pared by 8 bases and J by 0 bases, with 10 bases between.

The chain recombines TRBV19 with TRBJ2-7; D perhaps matches TRBD2 (7 bases). V dropped 3 bases and J dropped 3 bases, with 15 bases sitting between them. The CDR3 totals 15 residues. The germline CDR1 and CDR2 sequences are LNHDA and SQIVND (reference sequence). The CDR3 protein is CASSIGGGGLYEQYF. The CDR3 DNA reads as TGTGCCAGTAGTATCGGTGGGGGGGGCCTCTACGAGCAGTACTTC.

The chain has TRBV28 and TRBJ1-1; D is possibly TRBD1 (5 bases). Per the germline V gene, CDR1 is MDHEN and CDR2 is SYDVKM. There are 16 residues in the CDR3. Trimming removed 6 bases at V and 2 bases at J, with 19 bases between. Here the CDR3 reads CASSSPRTNSNTEAFF. The CDR3 DNA is TGTGCCAGCAGCTCTCCTCGGACAAACTCCAACACTGAAGCTTTCTTT.

This rearrangement joins TRBV12-5 to TRBJ2-3, with D possibly TRBD2 on 6 matching bases. V lost 4 bases to trimming and J lost 6 bases, with 17 bases between them. CDR1 is LGHNT, CDR2 FRNRAP, per germline. This CDR3 has 15 amino acids. As DNA, the CDR3 is TGTGCTAGTGGTTGGGACTTCGACTTACCGGATACGCAGTATTTT. It encodes CASGWDFDLPDTQYF.

The gene calls are TRBV15 and TRBJ2-7; 12 bases fit TRBD2. In germline, CDR1 is LNHNV, CDR2 YYDKDF (reference sequence). This CDR3 contains 15 residues. V gave up 0 bases and J gave up 7 bases; unmatched junction bases: 4. The CDR3 loop is CATSRDILAGGEQYF. CDR3 DNA: TGTGCCACCAGCAGAGATATACTAGCGGGAGGTGAGCAGTACTTC.

There are a few counts of this clone. The chain employs TRBV5-1 and TRBJ2-5, with D possibly matching TRBD2 (6 bases). Deletions cut 4 bases from V and 1 base from J, with 11 bases between. Germline V lookup: CDR1 SGHRS, CDR2 YFSETQ. The CDR3 runs 14 residues. The CDR3 nucleotides read TGCGCCAGCAGCACCCCTAGCGTCCAAGAGACCCAGTACTTC. Translated: CASSTPSVQETQYF.

This clone was seen a few times. The CDR3 is CASSYEWSSYNEQFF. CDR3 nucleotides: TGTGCCAGCAGTTACGAGTGGAGCTCCTACAATGAGCAGTTCTTC. V and J are TRBV27 and TRBJ2-1; unclear D gene. Germline CDR1 is MNHEY and CDR2 is SMNVEV (reference sequence). V dropped 4 bases and J dropped 0 bases, with 10 bases sitting between them. The CDR3 runs 15 residues.

This chain joins TRBV30 and TRBJ2-2; TRBD2 matches 12 bases. The germline V gene has CDR1 GTSNPN and CDR2 SVGIG (reference sequence). V lost 2 bases, J lost 6 bases, and 10 bases stayed unmatched. This CDR3 is built from 17 residues. CDR3 residues: CAWSLLRLAGVSGELFF. The CDR3 nucleotides read TGTGCCTGGAGTCTACTCCGACTAGCGGGAGTTTCCGGGGAGCTGTTTTTT. Filled out from reference TRBV30 and TRBJ2-2, the complete variable domain reads SQTIHQWPATLVQPVGSPLSLECTVEGTSNPNLYWYRQAAGRGLQLLFYSVGIGQISSEVPQNLSASRPQDRQFILSSKKLLLSDSGFYLCAWSLLRLAGVSGELFFGEGSRLTVL.

This clone was observed once. The J gene is TRBJ2-1, the V gene TRBV6-5; TRBD1 matches 10 bases. The V and J ends lost 5 bases and 8 bases, in that order; junction bases with no gene match: 9. This CDR3 region has 15 residues. Germline-derived CDR1 and CDR2 are MNHEY and SVGAGI. CDR3 protein: CASSPRDRGGDEQFF. The CDR3 bases are TGTGCCAGCAGTCCCCGGGACAGGGGTGGTGATGAGCAGTTCTTC.

The V gene is TRBV2, the J gene TRBJ1-2, with D tentatively TRBD1 (5 bases). The CDR3 consists of 14 residues. V was trimmed by 4 bases and J by 0 bases, leaving 9 bases between them. Per germline, CDR1 SNHLY and CDR2 FYNNEI. The CDR3 sequence is CASSGQPTNYGYTF. The CDR3 DNA follows: TGTGCCAGCAGTGGACAGCCTACTAACTATGGCTACACCTTC.

This clone appeared a few times. The chain employs TRBV19 and TRBJ2-1, with 7 nucleotides matching TRBD2. There are 17 residues in the CDR3. Per the germline V gene, CDR1 is LNHDA and CDR2 is SQIVND (reference sequence). J gave up 6 bases and V 1 base, and 12 bases lay outside the gene matches. The CDR3 nucleotides read TGTGCCAGTAGTATAGGAAATTTCGGCGGGAGTCCCAATGAGCAGTTCTTC. It codes for CASSIGNFGGSPNEQFF.

This chain connects TRBV5-1 to TRBJ1-3; weak D call: TRBD1 (5 bases). Germline assignment: CDR1 SGHRS and CDR2 YFSETQ. The germline V and J ends were trimmed by 4 bases and 6 bases, with 17 bases remaining between them. CDR3 length equals 15 residues. CDR3 bases: TGCGCCAGCAGCCAAACGGGGGACGTTATAAACACCATATATTTT. This encodes CASSQTGDVINTIYF.

The chain couples TRBV7-3 to TRBJ2-3; 13 bases line up with TRBD2. CDR3 length: 17 amino acids. V was clipped by 2 bases and J by 6 bases; unmatched bases: 8. Germline CDR1 and CDR2: SGHTA and FQGTGA. The CDR3 nucleotides read TGTGCCAGCAGCTTATCAGGACTAGCGGGAGCGGGGGATACGCAGTATTTT. It encodes CASSLSGLAGAGDTQYF.

The chain carries TRBV18 and TRBJ1-1, with 12 bases aligning to TRBD1. V was clipped by 6 bases and J by 7 bases; unmatched bases: 9. The CDR3 contains 15 residues. Germline V gene data show CDR1 as KGHSH and CDR2 as LQKENI. CDR3 sequence reads: CASSQGGTGGFEAFF. For the CDR3, the DNA is TGTGCCAGCTCCCAAGGTGGGACAGGGGGCTTTGAAGCTTTCTTT.

The CDR3 reads CASRPGQSNEKLFF. Here the CDR3 DNA reads TGTGCCAGTAGACCGGGACAGTCTAATGAAAAACTGTTTTTT. The J gene is TRBJ1-4, the V gene TRBV19; 7 bases map to TRBD1. CDR1 is LNHDA, CDR2 SQIVND, per germline (reference sequence). V was pared by 6 bases and J by 3 bases, with 4 bases of the junction left unmatched. The CDR3 spans 14 residues.

V usage is TRBV6-4 and J usage is TRBJ2-3, with 9 bases fitting TRBD2. The CDR3 has 16 residues. The junction had 9 bases not matched to a gene; V was cut back by 8 bases and J by 0 bases. The germline V gene encodes CDR1 MRHNA and CDR2 SNTAGT. This CDR3 reads CASLAGGPSSTDTQYF. CDR3 nucleotides: TGTGCCAGCCTCGCGGGAGGGCCCTCTAGCACAGATACGCAGTATTTT.

The rearrangement uses TRBV4-2 and TRBJ2-3, with 10 positions matching TRBD2. Trimming removed 4 bases from V and 4 bases from J; junction bases left unmatched: 17. The CDR3 totals 19 residues. Germline V gene data show CDR1 as LGHNA and CDR2 as YNFKEQ. CDR3 sequence reads: CASSLPTGQASGSSDTQYF. Here the CDR3 DNA reads TGTGCCAGCAGCCTCCCGACAGGGCAGGCTAGCGGGAGTTCAGATACGCAGTATTTT.

This sequence joins TRBV5-1 and TRBJ1-4, with D possibly TRBD1 on 5 matching bases. The CDR3 consists of 16 residues. V lost 4 bases and J lost 6, with 19 bases in between. Germline CDR1 reads SGHRS; CDR2 reads YFSETQ. The CDR3 protein is CASSPRGSPGDEKLFF. CDR3 DNA: TGCGCCAGCAGCCCTAGGGGCAGCCCCGGAGATGAAAAACTGTTTTTT.

A single count supports this clone. This chain joins TRBV5-1 and TRBJ2-2; the match to TRBD1 covers 7 bases. This CDR3 comprises 15 residues. J lost 7 bases, V lost 2 bases, and 8 bases had no gene match. CDR1 SGHRS and CDR2 YFSETQ come from the germline V gene. The CDR3 DNA reads TGCGCCAGCAGCTTATATAACAGGGGCGGCGGGGAGCTGTTTTTT. This encodes CASSLYNRGGGELFF.